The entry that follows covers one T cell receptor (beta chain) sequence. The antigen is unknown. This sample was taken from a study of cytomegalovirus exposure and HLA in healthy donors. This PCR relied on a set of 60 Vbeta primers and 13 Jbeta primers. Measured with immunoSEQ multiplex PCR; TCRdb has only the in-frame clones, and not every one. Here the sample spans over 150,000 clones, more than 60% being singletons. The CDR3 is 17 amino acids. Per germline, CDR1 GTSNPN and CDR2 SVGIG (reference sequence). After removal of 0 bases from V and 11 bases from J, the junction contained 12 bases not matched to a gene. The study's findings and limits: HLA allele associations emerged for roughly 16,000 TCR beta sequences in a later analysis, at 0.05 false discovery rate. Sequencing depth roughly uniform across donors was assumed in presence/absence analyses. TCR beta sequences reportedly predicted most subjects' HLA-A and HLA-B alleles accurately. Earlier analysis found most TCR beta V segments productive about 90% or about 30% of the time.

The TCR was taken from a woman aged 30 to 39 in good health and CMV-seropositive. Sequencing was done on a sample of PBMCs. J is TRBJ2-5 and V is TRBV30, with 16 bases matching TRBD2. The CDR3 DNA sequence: TGTGCCTGGAGTGTACAAACGGGACTAGCGGGAGGGGATGAGCAGTACTTC. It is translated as CAWSVQTGLAGGDEQYF.